The next 26 T cell receptor beta chains were all read from a single sample in a study of response to subunit inactivated influenza vaccine. TCRdb independently ran MiXCR on the RT-PCR reads; one entry per CDR3 protein. This table holds hundreds of thousands of distinct CDR3 sequences, 15% to 19% found once. The sequencing used PBMCs from blood, collected 12 days after vaccination. The receptors derive from a man aged 45 to 65 who received an inactivated influenza vaccine.

The V gene is TRBV20-1, the J gene TRBJ1-1; D remains ambiguous. Trimming stripped 2 bases from V and 0 bases from J, with 10 bases between. Germline values: CDR1 DFQATT, CDR2 SNEGSKA (reference sequence). The CDR3 loop spans 14 amino acids. The CDR3 protein is CSARRPAMNTEAFF. CDR3 nucleotide sequence: TGCAGTGCTAGAAGGCCAGCCATGAACACTGAAGCTTTCTTT.

This clonotype appeared a few times. The rearrangement links TRBV7-9 to TRBJ2-1; D is undetermined. Trimming cost V 1 base and J 6 bases, with 7 bases left between them. This CDR3 is built from 13 residues. Germline values: CDR1 SEHNR, CDR2 FQNEAQ (reference sequence). The CDR3 DNA is TGTGCCAGCAGCTTAGGAGGCCCCAATGAGCAGTTCTTC. This gives the protein CASSLGGPNEQFF.

This clonotype was detected only a few times. The chain has TRBV7-2 and TRBJ2-7; D is unclear. The V end was cut by 3 bases, the J end by 2 bases, with 14 bases between. The germline V gene encodes CDR1 SGHTA and CDR2 FQGNSA. This CDR3 has 15 residues. The CDR3 loop reads CASSFDPYAPYEQYF. The CDR3 coding sequence is TGTGCCAGCAGCTTTGACCCCTACGCCCCCTACGAGCAGTACTTC.

The chain recombines TRBV5-6 with TRBJ1-4; D not certain. This CDR3 has 15 amino acids. Trimming shortened V by 1 base and J by 8 bases, and 15 bases separated the two germline ends. The V gene's germline CDR1 is SGHDT and CDR2 YYEEEE. CDR3 coding DNA: TGTGCCAGCAGCTTGTCAGGCAGGCCGGGGGAAAAACTGTTTTTT. This codes for CASSLSGRPGEKLFF.

The rearrangement joins TRBV7-9 to TRBJ1-2; D gene uncertain. The CDR3 runs to 13 residues. Per the germline V gene, CDR1 is SEHNR and CDR2 is FQNEAQ (reference sequence). V was clipped by 5 bases and J by 7 bases, with 14 bases between them. The CDR3 DNA sequence: TGTGCCAGCAGCGCAAGAGGTGCGGGTGGCTACACCTTC. Amino acid sequence: CASSARGAGGYTF. Complete variable domain (other parts from reference TRBV7-9 and TRBJ1-2): DTGVSQNPRHKITKRGQNVTFRCDPISEHNRLYWYRQTLGQGPEFLTYFQNEAQLEKSRLLSDRFSAERPKGSFSTLEIQRTEQGDSAMYLCASSARGAGGYTFGSGTRLTVV.

This clonotype has more than one count but fewer than ten. V usage is TRBV28 and J usage is TRBJ2-5; D is undetermined. This CDR3 is 14 amino acids long. Germline-derived CDR1 and CDR2 are MDHEN and SYDVKM. Trimming took 2 bases from V and 3 from J, leaving 10 bases between them. CDR3 region: CASSLVGLKETQYF. Here the CDR3 DNA reads TGTGCCAGCAGTTTAGTCGGTCTGAAAGAGACCCAGTACTTC.

This clonotype was counted only a few times. The CDR3 bases are TGTGCCAGCAGCCAAGAGTGGCGGGACGTTTACAATGAGCAGTTCTTC. It translates to CASSQEWRDVYNEQFF. The rearrangement links TRBV4-2 to TRBJ2-1, with a weak D call TRBD2 (6 bases). This CDR3 region has 16 residues. Trimming left V 0 bases short and J 4 bases short, with 13 bases between. Germline CDR1 LGHNA, CDR2 YNFKEQ.

The chain carries TRBV4-1 and TRBJ2-4, with 9 bases aligning to TRBD1. V lost 4 bases, J lost 7 bases, and 5 bases stayed unmatched. This CDR3 region has 14 residues. Germline lookup yields CDR1 MGHRA and CDR2 YSYEKL. The CDR3 nucleotides are TGCGCCAGCAGCCGAGGGACAGGGTGGAACATTCAGTACTTC. Translating it yields CASSRGTGWNIQYF.

In this sample, this clonotype turned up a few times. The V call is TRBV18, the J call TRBJ1-5, with a possible D match to TRBD1 (5 bases). The length of the CDR3 is 14 residues. V lost 5 bases to trimming and J lost 0 bases, with 8 bases between them. Germline V gives CDR1 KGHSH, CDR2 LQKENI. Here the CDR3 reads CASSAGGSNQPQHF. CDR3 DNA: TGTGCCAGCTCAGCGGGGGGTAGCAATCAGCCCCAGCATTTT.

The CDR3 reads CAISDPAGDYNEQFF. CDR3 nucleotides: TGTGCCATCAGTGACCCAGCGGGCGACTACAATGAGCAGTTCTTC. The J gene is TRBJ2-1, the V gene TRBV10-3; D possibly corresponds to TRBD2 (6 bases). Germline V lookup: CDR1 ENHRY, CDR2 SYGVKD. CDR3 length: 15 residues. V was cut by 3 bases and J by 3 bases, with 12 bases left in between.

This chain links TRBV11-2 with TRBJ1-2, with 7 bases identical to TRBD1. CDR1 and CDR2 (germline): SGHAT, FQNNGV. CDR3 length: 14 residues. V shed 4 bases, J shed 4 bases, and the junction held 6 bases outside the gene matches. CDR3 DNA sequence: TGTGCCAGCAGCTGGGGACAGAAAGTCTATGGCTACACCTTC. It is translated as CASSWGQKVYGYTF.

V usage is TRBV11-2 and J usage is TRBJ2-4; 9 bases map to TRBD2. The CDR3 spans 18 residues. The V and J ends lost 5 bases and 3 bases, in that order; junction bases with no gene match: 14. CDR1 is SGHAT and CDR2 is FQNNGV in the germline V gene. DNA of the CDR3: TGTGCCAGCAGCCTCCGGGGCGGGAGGGCCCGTGACAAAAACATTCAGTACTTC. Protein sequence: CASSLRGGRARDKNIQYF.

This clonotype was detected a few times. The chain carries TRBV6-1 and TRBJ2-7; D unclear. Germline CDR1 and CDR2: MNHNS and SASEGT. Trimming shortened V by 7 bases and J by 3 bases, and 10 bases separated the two germline ends. There are 12 residues in the CDR3. CDR3 nucleotides: TGTGCCAGCATATTCGGGTTCTACGAGCAGTACTTC. Its translation: CASIFGFYEQYF.

The rearrangement joins TRBV4-2 to TRBJ2-3; 14 bases match TRBD2. Trimming took 1 base from V and 4 from J; bases not matched to a gene: 4. The CDR3 extends over 17 amino acids. Germline V gene lookup returns CDR1 LGHNA and CDR2 YNFKEQ. Here the CDR3 reads CASSQGGLAGGSDTQYF. The CDR3 bases are TGTGCCAGCAGCCAAGGAGGACTAGCGGGGGGATCAGATACGCAGTATTTT.

At least ten counts were recorded for this clonotype. The V gene is TRBV3-1, the J gene TRBJ2-1; D is perhaps TRBD1 (6 bases). V was trimmed by 1 base and J by 3 bases, leaving 10 bases between them. This CDR3 spans 15 amino acids. Germline CDR1 LGHDT, CDR2 YNNKEL (reference sequence). The CDR3 nucleotides read TGTGCCAGCAGCCAAGGACAGGCCTACTACAATGAGCAGTTCTTC. Encoded protein: CASSQGQAYYNEQFF.

The V gene is TRBV6-2 or TRBV6-3, the J gene TRBJ2-5, with TRBD1 matching 9 bases. V lost 8 bases, J lost 5 bases, and 12 bases stayed unmatched. Germline assignment: CDR1 MNHEY and CDR2 SVGEGT. The CDR3 is made up of 15 amino acids. CDR3 DNA: TGTGCCAGCGCCCAGGACAGGGGCTACCTGGAGACCCAGTACTTC. Its protein product is CASAQDRGYLETQYF.

This clonotype was counted once. This rearrangement joins TRBV12-3 or TRBV12-4 to TRBJ2-2; TRBD2 matches at 13 bases. This CDR3 contains 19 residues. The ends lost 5 bases at V and 4 bases at J; junction bases unmatched: 13. As DNA, the CDR3 is TGTGCCAGCAGTCCCAAATCGGGACTAGCGGGAAGGCTCACCGGGGAGCTGTTTTTT. Amino acid sequence: CASSPKSGLAGRLTGELFF.

The chain joins TRBV2 to TRBJ2-3; D unclear. Trimming shortened V by 8 bases and J by 0 bases, and 15 bases separated the two germline ends. The CDR3 has 15 residues. CDR1 and CDR2 from the germline V gene are SNHLY and FYNNEI. This chain's CDR3 is CASCRTASSTDTQYF. In nucleotides, the CDR3 is TGTGCCAGCTGTCGTACAGCTTCTAGCACAGATACGCAGTATTTT.

This clonotype has only a few counts. DNA of the CDR3: TGCGCCAGCAGCGCCTCTCTGACAGAGAACACTGAAGCTTTCTTT. It yields the protein CASSASLTENTEAFF. The gene calls are TRBV5-1 and TRBJ1-1; maybe TRBD1 (5 bases). Germline loops: CDR1 SGHRS, CDR2 YFSETQ. This CDR3 is 15 amino acids long. The V and J ends lost 4 bases and 1 base respectively, with 14 bases between them. The whole variable domain, filled in from reference TRBV5-1 and TRBJ1-1, reads KAGVTQTPRYLIKTRGQQVTLSCSPISGHRSVSWYQQTPGQGLQFLFEYFSETQRNKGNFPGRFSGRQFSNSRSEMNVSTLELGDSALYLCASSASLTENTEAFFGQGTRLTVV.

The sample holds a few counts of this clonotype. The J gene is TRBJ2-2, the V gene TRBV5-1; tentatively, D is TRBD2 (6 bases). Germline lookup yields CDR1 SGHRS and CDR2 YFSETQ. V was pared by 0 bases and J by 4 bases, with 22 bases between. The CDR3 is made up of 19 amino acids. DNA of the CDR3: TGCGCCAGCAGCTTGGCCTGGACTACAACACCTCGAGGCACCGGGGAGCTGTTTTTT. Its translation is CASSLAWTTTPRGTGELFF.

This clonotype was counted between two and nine times. This sequence joins TRBV5-5 and TRBJ2-2; D not certain. The CDR3 is 12 residues long. V was cut by 3 bases and J by 7 bases, with 7 bases left in between. CDR1 SGHKS and CDR2 YYEKEE come from the germline V gene (reference sequence). The CDR3 here is CASSSDVGELFF. CDR3 nucleotide sequence: TGTGCCAGCAGCTCCGATGTCGGGGAGCTGTTTTTT.

The sample holds a few counts of this clonotype. CDR3 residues: CSARDLGVGPQPQHF. The CDR3 DNA follows: TGCAGTGCTAGAGACCTAGGGGTGGGCCCGCAGCCCCAGCATTTT. The gene calls are TRBV20-1 and TRBJ1-5; tentative D call: TRBD1 (5 bases). Trimming left V 0 bases short and J 7 bases short, with 16 bases between. Per the germline V gene, CDR1 is DFQATT and CDR2 is SNEGSKA (reference sequence). This CDR3 contains 15 residues.

This clonotype was detected a few times. The rearrangement uses TRBV6-2 or TRBV6-3 and TRBJ2-2; 10 positions match TRBD2. Germline-derived CDR1 and CDR2 are MNHEY and SVGEGT. This CDR3 contains 16 residues. V dropped 1 base and J dropped 8; count of bases not matched to a gene: 7. CDR3 loop: CASSYYGTSGTGELFF. The CDR3 nucleotides are TGTGCCAGCAGTTACTACGGCACTAGCGGGACTGGGGAGCTGTTTTTT.

V is TRBV5-1 and J is TRBJ1-1; D is unresolved. CDR1 and CDR2 (germline): SGHRS, YFSETQ. This CDR3 is 17 amino acids long. V lost 1 base and J lost 0, with 16 bases in between. Here the CDR3 reads CASSLTIVSVLNTEAFF. As DNA, the CDR3 is TGCGCCAGCAGCTTGACCATTGTATCGGTCCTGAACACTGAAGCTTTCTTT.

This clonotype was counted only a few times. The chain employs TRBV12-3 or TRBV12-4 and TRBJ2-3, with 9 bases identical to TRBD1. J lost 0 bases, V lost 5 bases, and 6 bases had no gene match. The CDR3 has 16 amino acids. CDR3 sequence reads: CASSAGTGPSTDTQYF. CDR3 coding DNA: TGTGCCAGCAGTGCCGGGACAGGGCCTAGCACAGATACGCAGTATTTT.

The chain uses TRBV18 and TRBJ2-3, with 8 bases aligning to TRBD2. This CDR3 is 18 amino acids long. The trim removed 2 bases at V and 1 base at J, leaving 11 bases unmatched. Germline assignment: CDR1 KGHSH and CDR2 LQKENI. CDR3 amino acids: CASSPARGAPGRTDTQYF. In DNA form, the CDR3 reads TGTGCCAGCTCACCAGCGCGGGGGGCGCCAGGCCGCACAGATACGCAGTATTTT.